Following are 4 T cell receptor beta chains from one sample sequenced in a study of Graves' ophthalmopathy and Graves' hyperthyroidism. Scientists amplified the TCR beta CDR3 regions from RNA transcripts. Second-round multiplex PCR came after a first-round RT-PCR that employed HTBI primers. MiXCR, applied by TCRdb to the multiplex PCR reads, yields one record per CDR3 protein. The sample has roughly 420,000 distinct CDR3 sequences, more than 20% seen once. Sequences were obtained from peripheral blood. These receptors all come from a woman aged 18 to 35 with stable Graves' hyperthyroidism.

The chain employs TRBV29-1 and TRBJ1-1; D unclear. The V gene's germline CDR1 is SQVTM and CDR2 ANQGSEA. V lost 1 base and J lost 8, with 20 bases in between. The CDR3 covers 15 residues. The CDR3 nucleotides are TGCAGCGTTGAAGTTCGTTCGGGTAGGGTCCACGAAGCTTTCTTT. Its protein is CSVEVRSGRVHEAFF.

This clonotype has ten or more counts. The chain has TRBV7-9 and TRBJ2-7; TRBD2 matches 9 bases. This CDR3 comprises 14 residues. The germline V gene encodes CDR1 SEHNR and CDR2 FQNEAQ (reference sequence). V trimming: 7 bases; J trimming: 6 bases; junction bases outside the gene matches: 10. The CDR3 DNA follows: TGTGCCAGCAAACCTGGCGGGAGGGCCGGCGAGCAGTACTTC. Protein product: CASKPGGRAGEQYF.

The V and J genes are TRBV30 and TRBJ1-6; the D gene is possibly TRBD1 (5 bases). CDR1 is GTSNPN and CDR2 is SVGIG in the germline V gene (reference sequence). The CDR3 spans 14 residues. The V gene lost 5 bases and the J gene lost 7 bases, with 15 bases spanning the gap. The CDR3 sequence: CAWSFGTANSPLHF. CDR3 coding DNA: TGTGCCTGGTCCTTCGGGACGGCAAATTCACCCCTCCACTTT.

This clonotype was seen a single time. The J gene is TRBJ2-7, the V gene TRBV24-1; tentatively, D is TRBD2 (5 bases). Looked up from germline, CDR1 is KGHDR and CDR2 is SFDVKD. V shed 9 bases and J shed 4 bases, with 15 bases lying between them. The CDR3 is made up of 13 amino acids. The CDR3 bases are TGTGCCACCTCGGCGGGCTCGGGGTACGAGCAGTACTTC. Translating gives CATSAGSGYEQYF.